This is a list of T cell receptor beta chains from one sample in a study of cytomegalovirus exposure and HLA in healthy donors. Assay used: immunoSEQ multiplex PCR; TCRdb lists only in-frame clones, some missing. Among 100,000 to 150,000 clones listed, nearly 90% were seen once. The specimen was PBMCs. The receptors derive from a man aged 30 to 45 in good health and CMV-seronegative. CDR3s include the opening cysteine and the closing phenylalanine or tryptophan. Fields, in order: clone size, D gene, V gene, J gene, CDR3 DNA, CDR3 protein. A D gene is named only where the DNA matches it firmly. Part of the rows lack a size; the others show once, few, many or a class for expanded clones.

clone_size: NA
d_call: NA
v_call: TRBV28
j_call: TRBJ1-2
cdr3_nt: TGTGCCAGCAGTCCCAGGGTTGGCTACACCTTC
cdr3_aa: CASSPRVGYTF

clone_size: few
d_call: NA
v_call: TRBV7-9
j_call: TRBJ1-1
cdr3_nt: TGTGCCAGCAGCCATAGGGGGAACACTGAAGCTTTCTTT
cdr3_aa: CASSHRGNTEAFF

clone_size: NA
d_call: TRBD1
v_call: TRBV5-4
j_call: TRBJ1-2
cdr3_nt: TGTGCCAGCAGCACTTTCCGGGACAGCCTAAACTATGGCTACACCTTC
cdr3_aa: CASSTFRDSLNYGYTF

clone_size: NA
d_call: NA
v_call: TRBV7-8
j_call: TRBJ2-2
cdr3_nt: TGTGCCAGCAGCCCAGGGACTTATCTCACCGGCGGGGAGCTGTTTTTT
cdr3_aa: CASSPGTYLTGGELFF

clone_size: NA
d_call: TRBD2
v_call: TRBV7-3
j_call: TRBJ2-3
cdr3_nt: TGTGCCAGCAGCTTAACCGGGACTAGCGGAGATACGCAGTATTTT
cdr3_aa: CASSLTGTSGDTQYF

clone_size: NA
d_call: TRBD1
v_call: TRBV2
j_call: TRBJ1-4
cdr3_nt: TGTGCCAGCAGTAGACAGGGTACGAGAGGAACTAATGAAAAACTGTTTTTT
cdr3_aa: CASSRQGTRGTNEKLFF

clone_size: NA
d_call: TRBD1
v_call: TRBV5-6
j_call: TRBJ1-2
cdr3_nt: TGTGCCAGCACCCTTGGGACAGGTTACTTATATGGCTACACCTTC
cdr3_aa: CASTLGTGYLYGYTF

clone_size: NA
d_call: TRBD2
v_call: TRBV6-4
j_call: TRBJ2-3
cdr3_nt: TGTGCCAGCAGTACTAGCGGGGGGGCTACAGATACGCAGTATTTT
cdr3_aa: CASSTSGGATDTQYF

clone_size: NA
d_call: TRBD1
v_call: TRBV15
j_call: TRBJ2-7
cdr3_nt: TGTGCCACCAGCAGGGGACAGGGGGCGTGGGACGAGCAGTACTTC
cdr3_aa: CATSRGQGAWDEQYF

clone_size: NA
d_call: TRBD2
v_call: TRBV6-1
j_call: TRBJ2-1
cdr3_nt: TGTGCCAGCAGTGAATTGCGGGGGGGCTCCTACAATGAGCAGTTCTTC
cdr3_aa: CASSELRGGSYNEQFF

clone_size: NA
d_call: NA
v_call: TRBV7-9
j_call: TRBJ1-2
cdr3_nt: TGTGCCAGCACCCCGGGAAGAGGGAACTATGGCTACACCTTC
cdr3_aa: CASTPGRGNYGYTF

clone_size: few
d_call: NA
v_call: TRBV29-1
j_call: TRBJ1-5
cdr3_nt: TGCAGCGTATGGGAAGGGGGGGCTCAGCCCCAGCATTTT
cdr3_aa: CSVWEGGAQPQHF

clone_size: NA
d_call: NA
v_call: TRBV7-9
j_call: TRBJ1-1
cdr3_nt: TGTGCCAGCAGCGCACCCAGGGTGGGGAACACTGAAGCTTTCTTT
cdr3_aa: CASSAPRVGNTEAFF

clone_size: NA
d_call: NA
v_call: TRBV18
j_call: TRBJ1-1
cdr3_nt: TGTGCCAGCTCACCGCTAGATATGAACACTGAAGCTTTCTTT
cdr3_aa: CASSPLDMNTEAFF

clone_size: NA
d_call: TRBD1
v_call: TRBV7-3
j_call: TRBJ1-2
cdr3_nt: TGTGCCAGCAGCTCAGGACAGGGGATCAACTATGGCTACACCTTC
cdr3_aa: CASSSGQGINYGYTF

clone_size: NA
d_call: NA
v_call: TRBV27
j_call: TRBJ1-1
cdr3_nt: TGTGCCAGCAGTTTTGGAGGGCAAGCTTTCTTT
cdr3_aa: CASSFGGQAFF

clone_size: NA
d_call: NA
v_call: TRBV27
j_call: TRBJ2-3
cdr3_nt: TGTGCCAGCAGTTCCGACCGTTACGGAGCAGATACGCAGTATTTT
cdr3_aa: CASSSDRYGADTQYF

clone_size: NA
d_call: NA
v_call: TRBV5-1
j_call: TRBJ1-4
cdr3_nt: TGCGCCAGCAGCACCTTCGGACAGTATAATGAAAAACTGTTTTTT
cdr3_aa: CASSTFGQYNEKLFF

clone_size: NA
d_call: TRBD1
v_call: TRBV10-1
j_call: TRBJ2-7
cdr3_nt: TGCGCCAGCAGTGAGTCGAAGGGACAGGGAAGTCGAGAGCAGTACTTC
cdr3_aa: CASSESKGQGSREQYF

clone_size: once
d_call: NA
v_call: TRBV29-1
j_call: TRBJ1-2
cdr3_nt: TGCAGCGTTGAATCTCGGGAAGATGACTATGGCTACACCTTC
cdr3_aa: CSVESREDDYGYTF

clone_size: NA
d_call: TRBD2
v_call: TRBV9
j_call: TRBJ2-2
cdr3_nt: TGTGCCAGCACCCCGGGTTTAGCGGGGGAGACCGGGGAGCTGTTTTTT
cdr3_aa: CASTPGLAGETGELFF

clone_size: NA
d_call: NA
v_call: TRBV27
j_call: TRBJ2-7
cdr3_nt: TGTGCCAGCCAACCATTGGGGGCCAGCTACGAGCAGTACTTC
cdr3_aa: CASQPLGASYEQYF

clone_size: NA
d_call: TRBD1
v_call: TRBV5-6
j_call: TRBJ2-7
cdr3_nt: TGTGCCAGCAGCTTGGACAGGGGGCTCGGCGAGCAGTACTTC
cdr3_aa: CASSLDRGLGEQYF

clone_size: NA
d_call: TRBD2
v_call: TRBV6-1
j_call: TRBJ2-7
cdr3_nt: TGTGCCAGCAGAACGGGGACTAGCGGGGCCAGCCGGCAGTACTTC
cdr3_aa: CASRTGTSGASRQYF

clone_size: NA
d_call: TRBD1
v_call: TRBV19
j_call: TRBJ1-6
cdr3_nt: TGTGCCAGTAGTGGCTCACAGGGGGCTCATTATTCACCCCTCCACTTT
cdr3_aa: CASSGSQGAHYSPLHF

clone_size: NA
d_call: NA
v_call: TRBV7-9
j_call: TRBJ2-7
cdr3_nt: TGTGCCAGCAGTCCTACAGGGCTTCTCGAGCAGTACTTC
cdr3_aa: CASSPTGLLEQYF

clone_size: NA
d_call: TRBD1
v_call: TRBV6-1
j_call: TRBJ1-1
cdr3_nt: TGTGCCAGCAGTGATCGACAGGGCGCTGAAGCTTTCTTT
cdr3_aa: CASSDRQGAEAFF

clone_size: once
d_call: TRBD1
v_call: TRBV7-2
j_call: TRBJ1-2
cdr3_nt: TGTGCCAGCAGCTTAGGACAGGGGGCGCGAGGCTACACCTTC
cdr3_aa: CASSLGQGARGYTF

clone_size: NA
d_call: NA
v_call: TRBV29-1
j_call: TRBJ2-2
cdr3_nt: TGCAGCGTTTTGGTCGGGAACACCGGGGAGCTGTTTTTT
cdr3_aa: CSVLVGNTGELFF

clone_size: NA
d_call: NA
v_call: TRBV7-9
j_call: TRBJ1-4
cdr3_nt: TGTGCCAGCAGCTCTCCCGGGCCGGGGACTAATGAAAAACTGTTTTTT
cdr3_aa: CASSSPGPGTNEKLFF

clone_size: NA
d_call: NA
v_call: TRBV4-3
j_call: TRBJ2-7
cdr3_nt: TGCGCCAGCAGCCAAGATCTTCAGGGGTCCTACGAGCAGTACTTC
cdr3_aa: CASSQDLQGSYEQYF

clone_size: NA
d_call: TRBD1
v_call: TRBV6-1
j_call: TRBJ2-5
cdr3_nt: TGTGCCAGCAGTGGGACAGGGGGGGAGACCCAGTACTTC
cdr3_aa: CASSGTGGETQYF

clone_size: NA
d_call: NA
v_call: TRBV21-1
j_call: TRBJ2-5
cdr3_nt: TGTGCCAGCAGCAAAAGTATCCCCGACTACCCTCGGGAGACCCAGTACTTC
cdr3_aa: CASSKSIPDYPRETQYF

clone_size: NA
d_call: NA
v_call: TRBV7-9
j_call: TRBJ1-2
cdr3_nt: TGTGCCAGCAGCTTAAGTTCCCAGCCAGGGGAAAGGCCCGGCTACACCTTC
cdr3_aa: CASSLSSQPGERPGYTF

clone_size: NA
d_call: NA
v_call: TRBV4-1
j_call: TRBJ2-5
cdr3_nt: TGCGCCAGCAGCCAAAGCGCACCGGGCCTAGGGGTGGAGACCCAGTACTTC
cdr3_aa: CASSQSAPGLGVETQYF

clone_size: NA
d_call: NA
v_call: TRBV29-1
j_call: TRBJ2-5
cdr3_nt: TGCAGCGTTGAACCGGACACCCAAGAGACCCAGTACTTC
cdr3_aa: CSVEPDTQETQYF

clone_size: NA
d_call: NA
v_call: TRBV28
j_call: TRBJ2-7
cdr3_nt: TGTGCCAGCAGCCTTCTGATGGAGCGCGAGCAGTACTTC
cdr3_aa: CASSLLMEREQYF

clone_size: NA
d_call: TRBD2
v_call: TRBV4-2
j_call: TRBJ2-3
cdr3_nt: TGTGCCAGCAGCCAAAAATGGGGGGGGGATACGCAGTATTTT
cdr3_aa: CASSQKWGGDTQYF

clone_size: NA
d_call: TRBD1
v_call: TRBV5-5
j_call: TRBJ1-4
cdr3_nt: TGTGCCAGCAGCCCTGGCCGGACAGGGTCAACAACTAATGAAAAACTGTTTTTT
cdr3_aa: CASSPGRTGSTTNEKLFF

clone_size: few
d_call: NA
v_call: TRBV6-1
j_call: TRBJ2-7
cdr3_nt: TGTGCCAGCAGTGAAGCGAGCCAGGGCGAGCAGTACTTC
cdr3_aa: CASSEASQGEQYF

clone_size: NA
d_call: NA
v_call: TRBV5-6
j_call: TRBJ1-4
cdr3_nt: TGTGCCAGCAGTTCCTCGAATGAAAAACTGTTTTTT
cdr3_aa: CASSSSNEKLFF

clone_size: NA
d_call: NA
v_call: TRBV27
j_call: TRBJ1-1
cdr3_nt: TGTGCCAGCAGTCCCAGGGGTTCTGAGGGCACTGAAGCTTTCTTT
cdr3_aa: CASSPRGSEGTEAFF

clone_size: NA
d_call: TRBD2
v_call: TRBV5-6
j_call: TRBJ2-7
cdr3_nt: TGTGCCAGCAGCCCAAGGGGGGCTAGCGGGGGCTACGAGCAGTACTTC
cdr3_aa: CASSPRGASGGYEQYF

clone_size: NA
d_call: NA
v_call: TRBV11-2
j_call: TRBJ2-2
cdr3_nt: TGTGCCAGCAGCCCACTACATGCAACCCCCACCGGGGAGCTGTTTTTT
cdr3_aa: CASSPLHATPTGELFF

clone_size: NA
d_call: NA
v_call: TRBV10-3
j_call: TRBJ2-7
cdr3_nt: TGTGCCATCAGTGAGTCGGGGCAAGACGAGCAGTACTTC
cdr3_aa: CAISESGQDEQYF

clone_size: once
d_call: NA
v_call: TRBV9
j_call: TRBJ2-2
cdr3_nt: TGTGCCAGCAGCGGGACCAGAGGGTACGCCGGGGAGCTGTTTTTT
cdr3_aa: CASSGTRGYAGELFF

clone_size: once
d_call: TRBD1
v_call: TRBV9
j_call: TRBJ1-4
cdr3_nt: TGTGCCAGCAGCGTAGAAGGGACAGGGTCGGCTAATGAAAAACTGTTTTTT
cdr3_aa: CASSVEGTGSANEKLFF

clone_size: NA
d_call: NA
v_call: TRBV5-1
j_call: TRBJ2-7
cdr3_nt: TGCGCCAGCAGCTGGCGGGGCGAGCAGTACTTC
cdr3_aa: CASSWRGEQYF

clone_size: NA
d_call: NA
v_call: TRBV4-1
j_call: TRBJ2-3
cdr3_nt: TGCGCCAGCAGGGTCAGGGAAAGCACAGATACGCAGTATTTT
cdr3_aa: CASRVRESTDTQYF

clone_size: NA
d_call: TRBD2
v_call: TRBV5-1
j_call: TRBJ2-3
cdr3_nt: TGCGCCAGCAGCCCCGGGACTAGCGGGGTCCTCACAGATACGCAGTATTTT
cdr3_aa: CASSPGTSGVLTDTQYF

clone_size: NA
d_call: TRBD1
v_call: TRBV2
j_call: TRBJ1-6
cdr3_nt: TGTGCCAGCAGTGAGGGACAGGTTTATAATTCACCCCTCCACTTT
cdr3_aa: CASSEGQVYNSPLHF

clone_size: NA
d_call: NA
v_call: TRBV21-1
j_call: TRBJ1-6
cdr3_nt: TGTGCCAGCAGCAAAGAGGGAGCAGGACCGATCTATAATTCACCCCTCCACTTT
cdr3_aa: CASSKEGAGPIYNSPLHF

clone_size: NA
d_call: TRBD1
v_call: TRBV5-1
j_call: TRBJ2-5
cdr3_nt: TGCGCCAGCAGCTCCGGGACAGCCCAAGAGACCCAGTACTTC
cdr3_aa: CASSSGTAQETQYF

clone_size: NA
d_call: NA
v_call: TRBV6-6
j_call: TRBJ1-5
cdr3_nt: TGTGCCAGCAGGACGACAGGTGGTCAGCCCCAGCATTTT
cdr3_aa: CASRTTGGQPQHF

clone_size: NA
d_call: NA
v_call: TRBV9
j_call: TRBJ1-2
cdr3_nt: TGTGCCAGCAGCGCGGACCCAGGGTCTGGCTACACCTTC
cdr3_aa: CASSADPGSGYTF

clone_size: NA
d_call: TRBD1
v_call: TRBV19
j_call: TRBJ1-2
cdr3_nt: TGTGCCAGTAACGGGTGGACAGGGGGCAACTATGGCTACACCTTC
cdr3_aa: CASNGWTGGNYGYTF

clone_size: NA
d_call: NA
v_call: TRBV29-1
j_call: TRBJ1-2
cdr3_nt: TGCAGCGTTGTACCCAGGGGAGGGGGCTACACCTTC
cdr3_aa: CSVVPRGGGYTF

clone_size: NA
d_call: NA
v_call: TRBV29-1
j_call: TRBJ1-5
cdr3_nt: TGCAGCGCTGGACATAACGATCAGCCCCAGCATTTT
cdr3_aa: CSAGHNDQPQHF

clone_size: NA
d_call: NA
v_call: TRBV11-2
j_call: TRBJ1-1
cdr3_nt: TGTGCCAGCAGCCCCCGTTTTTACCTACTGAACACTGAAGCTTTCTTT
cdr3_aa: CASSPRFYLLNTEAFF